This T cell receptor beta chain emerged from a study of technical replicates of blood from several donors. Sequencing was performed with immunoSEQ multiplex PCR; in TCRdb, only in-frame clones are kept and a portion is missing. The repertoire holds around 84,000 clones, with 95% to 98% as singletons. Germline lookup yields CDR1 WSHSY and CDR2 SAAADI. This CDR3 region has 14 residues. With V trimmed by 7 bases and J by 0 bases, 2 bases remained unmatched. Specimen: T cells isolated from PBMCs. J is TRBJ2-2 and V is TRBV10-2; 7 bases align to TRBD2. The clonotype originates from a human donor in good health. The CDR3 reads CASMGLSNTGELFF. CDR3 nucleotide sequence: TGCGCCAGCATGGGACTATCGAACACCGGGGAGCTGTTTTTT.